A single sample gave rise to the 28 T cell receptor beta chains below, sequenced in a study of blood T cell repertoires in COVID-19. Generated by immunoSEQ multiplex PCR, the TCRdb table keeps only in-frame clones and is missing some. The table lists 150,000 or so clones, more than 70% of them singletons. Sequencing was done on a sample of peripheral blood. The receptors were sampled from a middle-aged man with active or convalescent COVID-19.

V is TRBV12-3 or TRBV12-4 and J is TRBJ2-2; no firm D call. This CDR3 has 13 amino acids. V was cut by 0 bases and J by 7 bases, with 6 bases left in between. Here the CDR3 reads CASSLAGLGELFF. CDR3 coding DNA: TGTGCCAGCAGTTTAGCGGGCCTCGGGGAGCTGTTTTTT.

The V gene is TRBV27, the J gene TRBJ2-3; 12 positions agree with TRBD2. The CDR3 length is 15 residues. Germline loops: CDR1 MNHEY, CDR2 SMNVEV (reference sequence). J lost 2 bases, V lost 5 bases, and 2 bases had no gene match. The CDR3 loop is CASSRLAGDTDTQYF. The CDR3 region has the DNA TGTGCCAGCAGTAGACTAGCGGGGGACACAGATACGCAGTATTTT.

The chain couples TRBV12-3 or TRBV12-4 to TRBJ1-1; D is unclear. The CDR3 loop spans 13 amino acids. Trimming removed 3 bases at V and 1 base at J, with 6 bases between. The CDR3 DNA reads as TGTGCCAGCAGTTTCATTCAGAACACTGAAGCTTTCTTT. This encodes CASSFIQNTEAFF.

This clone has only a few counts. V is TRBV6-2 or TRBV6-3 and J is TRBJ2-2, with 8 bases identical to TRBD1. With 6 bases clipped from V and 7 bases from J, the junction kept 10 bases outside the gene matches. Germline loops: CDR1 MNHEY, CDR2 SVGEGT. The CDR3 length is 15 residues. DNA of the CDR3: TGTGCCAGCAGCCCGCGGGACAGGTACTACGGGGAGCTGTTTTTT. Translation: CASSPRDRYYGELFF.

The chain recombines TRBV15 with TRBJ1-1, with a tentative D call TRBD1 (6 bases). V was cut by 3 bases and J by 6 bases, with 14 bases left in between. The CDR3 is 14 residues long. Germline V gene lookup returns CDR1 LNHNV and CDR2 YYDKDF (reference sequence). CDR3 region: CATSSLQGSAEAFF. CDR3 nucleotide sequence: TGTGCCACCAGCAGCCTACAGGGTAGCGCTGAAGCTTTCTTT. The whole variable domain, filled in from reference TRBV15 and TRBJ1-1, reads DAMVIQNPRYQVTQFGKPVTLSCSQTLNHNVMYWYQQKSSQAPKLLFHYYDKDFNNEADTPDNFQSRRPNTSFCFLDIRSPGLGDTAMYLCATSSLQGSAEAFFGQGTRLTVV.

The chain carries TRBV5-6 and TRBJ1-6; unclear D gene. V gave up 3 bases and J gave up 4 bases, with 8 bases separating them. Germline V gene lookup returns CDR1 SGHDT and CDR2 YYEEEE. CDR3 size: 14 residues. CDR3 DNA sequence: TGTGCCAGCAGCTCCGACTGGTATAATTCACCCCTCCACTTT. This codes for CASSSDWYNSPLHF.

The gene calls are TRBV2 and TRBJ2-3, with TRBD2 as a possible D gene (5 bases). Germline lookup yields CDR1 SNHLY and CDR2 FYNNEI. Trimming removed 1 base from V and 7 bases from J, with 15 bases in between. The CDR3 is made up of 15 amino acids. The CDR3 sequence is CASSEDREPLNTQYF. The CDR3 DNA sequence: TGTGCCAGCAGTGAAGATCGGGAACCCTTGAATACGCAGTATTTT. Drawing the rest from reference TRBV2 and TRBJ2-3, the complete variable domain is EPEVTQTPSHQVTQMGQEVILRCVPISNHLYFYWYRQILGQKVEFLVSFYNNEISEKSEIFDDQFSVERPDGSNFTLKIRSTKLEDSAMYFCASSEDREPLNTQYFGPGTRLTVL.

This clone turned up a few times. The genes are TRBV18 and TRBJ2-7; 11 nucleotides match TRBD1. The J segment lost 2 bases and the V segment lost 6 bases, leaving 3 bases of the junction unmatched. The CDR3 runs to 14 residues. The germline V gene encodes CDR1 KGHSH and CDR2 LQKENI. The CDR3 here is CASSQGQGAYEQYF. The CDR3 DNA reads TGTGCCAGCTCTCAGGGACAGGGGGCCTACGAGCAGTACTTC.

This chain joins TRBV6-5 and TRBJ1-2; possibly TRBD1 for D (5 bases). Looked up from germline, CDR1 is MNHEY and CDR2 is SVGAGI. The CDR3 has 16 amino acids. V was cut by 0 bases and J by 7 bases, with 18 bases left in between. CDR3 nucleotide sequence: TGTGCCAGCAGTTACTCGAGTACGGCAGGGTTGGGTGGCTACACCTTC. This sequence encodes CASSYSSTAGLGGYTF.

In this sample, this clone turned up a few times. The chain recombines TRBV5-1 with TRBJ2-3; TRBD2 matches at 10 bases. CDR3 length: 16 residues. Germline CDR1 is SGHRS and CDR2 is YFSETQ. J lost 4 bases, V lost 4 bases, and 9 bases had no gene match. Written as DNA, the CDR3 is TGCGCCAGCAGCACCATGACTAGCGGGTGGGCAGATACGCAGTATTTT. It encodes CASSTMTSGWADTQYF.

The chain links TRBV7-6 to TRBJ1-1, with TRBD1 matching over 8 bases. This CDR3 has 16 amino acids. Trimming took 1 base from V and 0 from J; bases not matched to a gene: 4. Germline loops: CDR1 SGHVS, CDR2 FNYEAQ. DNA for the CDR3: TGTGCCAGCAGCTTAGGGACAGGGATCATGAACACTGAAGCTTTCTTT. It codes for CASSLGTGIMNTEAFF.

The chain employs TRBV3-1 (or the pseudogene TRBV3-2) and TRBJ1-1; D not resolved. The V gene lost 0 bases and the J gene lost 1 base, with 3 bases spanning the gap. The CDR3 spans 13 residues. The germline CDR1 and CDR2 sequences are LGHDT and YNNKEL (reference sequence). CDR3: CASSQDGNTEAFF. The CDR3 nucleotides read TGTGCCAGCAGCCAAGACGGGAACACTGAAGCTTTCTTT.

The V call is TRBV11-3, the J call TRBJ2-5; 8 nucleotides agree with TRBD1. V dropped 5 bases and J dropped 2; count of bases not matched to a gene: 4. Germline assignment: CDR1 SGHNT and CDR2 YENEEA. The CDR3 length is 14 residues. CDR3 nucleotide sequence: TGTGCCAGCAGCCCATGGACAGGGCAAGAGACCCAGTACTTC. Encoded protein: CASSPWTGQETQYF.

This clone was seen a single time. This chain uses TRBV19 with TRBJ1-2; TRBD1 might be the D (6 bases). V dropped 6 bases and J dropped 4 bases, with 15 bases sitting between them. This CDR3 is built from 14 residues. CDR1 LNHDA and CDR2 SQIVND come from the germline V gene (reference sequence). CDR3 sequence reads: CASSRLRGGYGYTF. The CDR3 nucleotides are TGTGCCAGTAGCCGCCTCAGGGGTGGCTATGGCTACACCTTC.

The chain uses TRBV10-3 and TRBJ1-1; unclear D gene. Germline V gives CDR1 ENHRY, CDR2 SYGVKD. This CDR3 is built from 11 residues. V dropped 4 bases and J dropped 5 bases, with 5 bases sitting between them. CDR3: CAISGGTEAFF. The CDR3 nucleotides read TGTGCCATCAGTGGAGGAACTGAAGCTTTCTTT.

J is TRBJ2-7 and V is TRBV6-1, with a tentative D call TRBD1 (7 bases). The CDR3 covers 15 residues. V was pared by 0 bases and J by 12 bases, with 21 bases between. Germline CDR1 MNHNS, CDR2 SASEGT. The DNA for the CDR3 is TGTGCCAGCAGTGAAGCTGTACTGGGGACAGCGCGGGGGTACTTC. Residues: CASSEAVLGTARGYF.

J is TRBJ1-5 and V is TRBV19; D is possibly TRBD1 (6 bases). This CDR3 has 14 residues. V lost 6 bases, J lost 7 bases, and 16 bases lay in between. Germline CDR1 is LNHDA and CDR2 is SQIVND (reference sequence). CDR3: CASSPGQFLQPQHF. In nucleotides, the CDR3 is TGTGCCAGTAGCCCTGGACAGTTTTTACAGCCCCAGCATTTT.

The V gene is TRBV7-2, the J gene TRBJ1-1; D is undetermined. Trimming took off 4 bases at V and 2 bases at J, with 8 bases between the two ends. This CDR3 comprises 13 residues. Germline V lookup: CDR1 SGHTA, CDR2 FQGNSA. The CDR3 DNA sequence: TGTGCCAGCAGCTCCAGATCAAACACTGAAGCTTTCTTT. Translated: CASSSRSNTEAFF.

This chain uses TRBV7-9 with TRBJ2-5; TRBD2 might be the D (5 bases). Germline assignment: CDR1 SEHNR and CDR2 FQNEAQ (reference sequence). This CDR3 is 14 amino acids long. V was clipped by 3 bases and J by 4 bases, with 12 bases between them. The CDR3, as DNA: TGTGCCAGCAGCTTGCTAGCTTCGGTAGAGACCCAGTACTTC. Amino acids: CASSLLASVETQYF.

The chain has TRBV5-6 and TRBJ1-2; the match to TRBD1 covers 7 bases. Germline CDR1 is SGHDT and CDR2 is YYEEEE. The CDR3 is 14 amino acids. Germline trimming cut 4 bases from V and 4 bases from J; bases unmatched to any gene: 7. DNA for the CDR3: TGTGCCAGCAGCATTCGGACAGGAACCTATGGCTACACCTTC. Residues: CASSIRTGTYGYTF.

V is TRBV30 and J is TRBJ1-1; 8 nucleotides agree with TRBD1. Trimming cost V 5 bases and J 8 bases; bases outside gene matches: 7. The CDR3 is 12 residues long. Germline CDR1 reads GTSNPN; CDR2 reads SVGIG (reference sequence). The CDR3 DNA is TGTGCCTGGGGGCGCAGGACAGGGGAAGCTTTCTTT. This gives the protein CAWGRRTGEAFF.

The chain is built from TRBV3-1 (or the pseudogene TRBV3-2) and TRBJ1-5; a weak D match, TRBD1 (6 bases). Germline V CDR1 and CDR2: LGHDT, YNNKEL (reference sequence). The CDR3 consists of 15 residues. V gave up 0 bases and J gave up 2 bases, with 8 bases separating them. CDR3 bases: TGTGCCAGCAGCCAAGATCACAGGGGCAATCAGCCCCAGCATTTT. Translating gives CASSQDHRGNQPQHF.

This clone was detected only once. The rearrangement links TRBV30 to TRBJ2-5, with D hard to call. CDR3 length: 13 residues. Looked up from germline, CDR1 is GTSNPN and CDR2 is SVGIG (reference sequence). With 0 bases removed from V and 2 bases from J, the gap between germline ends came to 7 bases. This CDR3 reads CAWSVLVQETQYF. Written as DNA, the CDR3 is TGTGCCTGGAGTGTACTGGTACAAGAGACCCAGTACTTC.

The gene calls are TRBV19 and TRBJ2-1; D perhaps matches TRBD2 (7 bases). Germline V CDR1 and CDR2: LNHDA, SQIVND (reference sequence). The V end lost 4 bases, the J end lost 5 bases, and 18 bases lay between the germline ends. The CDR3 has 16 amino acids. CDR3 loop: CASSTWGGAKHNEQFF. The DNA for the CDR3 is TGTGCCAGTAGTACCTGGGGGGGGGCGAAACACAATGAGCAGTTCTTC.

This rearrangement joins TRBV7-2 to TRBJ2-3; D not certain. V was shortened by 2 bases and J by 0 bases, with 12 bases between the two germline ends. The germline gives CDR1 SGHTA, CDR2 FQGNSA. The CDR3 loop spans 16 amino acids. CDR3 in amino acids: CASSLIGYYSTDTQYF. For the CDR3, the DNA is TGTGCCAGCAGCTTAATCGGTTACTATAGCACAGATACGCAGTATTTT.

This chain links TRBV12-3 or TRBV12-4 with TRBJ2-1, with D uncertain. CDR3 size: 12 residues. Trimming removed 3 bases at V and 8 bases at J, with 8 bases between. CDR3 sequence: CASSLIGDEQFF. CDR3 coding DNA: TGTGCCAGCAGTTTGATTGGAGATGAGCAGTTCTTC.

V and J are TRBV11-2 and TRBJ2-2, with D perhaps TRBD2 (6 bases). The CDR3 extends over 17 amino acids. Per germline, CDR1 SGHAT and CDR2 FQNNGV. V was cut by 1 base and J by 4 bases, with 16 bases left in between. CDR3 amino acids: CASSLVSLARSTGELFF. In nucleotides, the CDR3 is TGTGCCAGCAGCTTAGTTAGTCTAGCGAGATCCACCGGGGAGCTGTTTTTT.

The rearrangement links TRBV7-2 to TRBJ2-5, with a possible D match to TRBD1 (5 bases). Looked up from germline, CDR1 is SGHTA and CDR2 is FQGNSA. The CDR3 has 13 amino acids. V was cut by 5 bases and J by 4 bases, with 11 bases left in between. CDR3 coding DNA: TGTGCCAGCAGCAGACAGTACACAGAGACCCAGTACTTC. This translates into CASSRQYTETQYF.